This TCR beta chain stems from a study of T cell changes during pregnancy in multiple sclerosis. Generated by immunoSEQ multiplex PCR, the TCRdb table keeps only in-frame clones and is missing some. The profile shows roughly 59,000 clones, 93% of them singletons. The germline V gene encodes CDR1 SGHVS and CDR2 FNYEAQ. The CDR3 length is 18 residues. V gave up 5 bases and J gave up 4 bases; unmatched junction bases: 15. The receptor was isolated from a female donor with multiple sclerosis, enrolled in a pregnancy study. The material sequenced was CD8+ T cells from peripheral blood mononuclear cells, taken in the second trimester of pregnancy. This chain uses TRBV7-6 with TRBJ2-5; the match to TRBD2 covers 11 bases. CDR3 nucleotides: TGTGCCAGCAGCGTAGAAGGGCATAGCGGGAGGGATCGAGAGACCCAGTACTTC. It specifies CASSVEGHSGRDRETQYF.